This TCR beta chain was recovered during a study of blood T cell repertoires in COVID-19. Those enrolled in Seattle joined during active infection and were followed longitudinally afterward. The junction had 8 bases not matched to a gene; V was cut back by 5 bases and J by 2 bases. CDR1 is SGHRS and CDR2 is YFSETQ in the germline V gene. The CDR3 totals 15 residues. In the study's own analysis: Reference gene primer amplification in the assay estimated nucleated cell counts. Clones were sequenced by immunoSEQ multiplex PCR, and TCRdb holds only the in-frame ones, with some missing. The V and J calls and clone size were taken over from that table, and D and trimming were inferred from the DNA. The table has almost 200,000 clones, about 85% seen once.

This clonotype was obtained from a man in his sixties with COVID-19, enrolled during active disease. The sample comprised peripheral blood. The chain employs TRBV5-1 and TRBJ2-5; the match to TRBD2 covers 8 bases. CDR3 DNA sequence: TGCGCCAGCAGAACGGCTAGCGGGCCTCAAGAGACCCAGTACTTC. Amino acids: CASRTASGPQETQYF.